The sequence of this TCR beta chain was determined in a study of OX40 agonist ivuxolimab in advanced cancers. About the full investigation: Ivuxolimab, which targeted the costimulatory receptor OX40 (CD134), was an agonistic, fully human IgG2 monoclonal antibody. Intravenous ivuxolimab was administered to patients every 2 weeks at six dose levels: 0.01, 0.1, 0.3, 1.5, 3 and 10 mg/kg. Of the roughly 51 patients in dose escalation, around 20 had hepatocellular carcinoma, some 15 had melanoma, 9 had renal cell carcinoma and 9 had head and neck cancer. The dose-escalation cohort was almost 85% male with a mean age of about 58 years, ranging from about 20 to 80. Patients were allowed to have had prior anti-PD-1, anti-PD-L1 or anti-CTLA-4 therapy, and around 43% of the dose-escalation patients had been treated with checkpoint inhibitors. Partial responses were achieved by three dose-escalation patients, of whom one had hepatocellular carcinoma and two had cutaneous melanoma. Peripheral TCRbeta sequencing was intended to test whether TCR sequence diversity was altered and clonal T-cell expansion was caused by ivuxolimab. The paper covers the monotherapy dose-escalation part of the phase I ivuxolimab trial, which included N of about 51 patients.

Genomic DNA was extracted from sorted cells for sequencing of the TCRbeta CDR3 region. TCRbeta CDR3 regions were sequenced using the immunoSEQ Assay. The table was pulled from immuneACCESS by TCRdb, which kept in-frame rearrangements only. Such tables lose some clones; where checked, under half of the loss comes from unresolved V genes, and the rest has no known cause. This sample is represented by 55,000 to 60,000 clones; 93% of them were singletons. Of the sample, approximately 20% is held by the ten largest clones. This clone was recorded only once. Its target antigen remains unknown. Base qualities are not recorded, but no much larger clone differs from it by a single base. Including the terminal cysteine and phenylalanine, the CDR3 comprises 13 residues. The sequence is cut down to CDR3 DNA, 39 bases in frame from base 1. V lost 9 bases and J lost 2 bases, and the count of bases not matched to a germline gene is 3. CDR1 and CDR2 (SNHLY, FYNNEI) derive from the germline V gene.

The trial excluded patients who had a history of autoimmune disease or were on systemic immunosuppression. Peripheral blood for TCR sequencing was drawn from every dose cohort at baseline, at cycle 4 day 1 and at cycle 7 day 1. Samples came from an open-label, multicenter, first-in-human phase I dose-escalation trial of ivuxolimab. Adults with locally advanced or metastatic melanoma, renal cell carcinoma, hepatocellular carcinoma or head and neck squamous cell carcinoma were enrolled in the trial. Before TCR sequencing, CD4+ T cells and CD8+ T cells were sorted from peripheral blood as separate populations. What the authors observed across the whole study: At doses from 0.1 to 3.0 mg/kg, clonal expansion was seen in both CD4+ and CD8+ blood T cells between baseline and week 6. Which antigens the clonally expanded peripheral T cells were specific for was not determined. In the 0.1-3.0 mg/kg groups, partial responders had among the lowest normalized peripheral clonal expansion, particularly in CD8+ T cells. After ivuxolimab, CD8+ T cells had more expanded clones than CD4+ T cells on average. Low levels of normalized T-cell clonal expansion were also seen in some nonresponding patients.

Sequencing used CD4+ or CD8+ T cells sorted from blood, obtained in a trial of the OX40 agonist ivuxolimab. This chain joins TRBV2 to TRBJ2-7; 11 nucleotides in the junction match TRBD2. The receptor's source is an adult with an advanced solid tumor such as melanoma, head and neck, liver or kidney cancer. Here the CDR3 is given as CASLAGGPYEQYF. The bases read TGTGCCAGTTTAGCGGGAGGGCCCTACGAGCAGTACTTC.